This T cell receptor beta chain appears in the sequencing data of a study of blood T cells in healthy people across ages. A second about 7 to 12 cycle PCR used barcoded and J-beta primers. TCRdb analysed the 5' RACE reads with MiXCR anew, one entry per CDR3 protein. The repertoire holds approximately 1,000,000 distinct CDR3 sequences, with under 40% as singletons. Comment on this clonotype: The junction and the germline gene differ at one end; a read error may be behind it.

The receptor was isolated from a man between 18 and 35 years old in good health. Sequences were obtained from blood.

As DNA, the CDR3 is TGTGCCGGCAGCCCATCACAGGGTGGCTATGGCTACACCTTC. This encodes CAGSPSQGGYGYTF. The V call is TRBV7-9, the J call TRBJ1-2, with D perhaps TRBD1 (6 bases). The CDR3 has 14 amino acids. Germline V gene data show CDR1 as SEHNR and CDR2 as FQNEAQ (reference sequence).